These 6 T cell receptor beta chains came from one sample sequenced in a study of T cells after yellow fever vaccination. TCRdb recomputed calls from the 5' RACE reads with MiXCR, one row per CDR3 protein. The sample carries more than 75,000 distinct CDR3 sequences, almost 9% recorded once. The input for sequencing was CD8+ T cells not binding an NS4B(214-222) dextramer, sorted from PBMCs, taken roughly 15 days after the first yellow fever vaccination. The receptor set was obtained from a man younger than 30 who received the YFV17D yellow fever vaccine.

The CDR3 region is CASSPRGGPNQPQHF. The CDR3 DNA is TGTGCCAGCAGCCCAAGGGGGGGGCCCAATCAGCCCCAGCATTTT. The rearrangement uses TRBV7-9 and TRBJ1-5; the D gene is possibly TRBD1 (6 bases). The V gene's germline CDR1 is SEHNR and CDR2 FQNEAQ (reference sequence). V dropped 5 bases and J dropped 3 bases, with 14 bases sitting between them. The CDR3 loop spans 15 amino acids.

On this clonotype itself: Sequence at one end of the junction differs from germline and may be a read error. This sequence joins TRBV2 and TRBJ2-7; 7 nucleotides line up with TRBD1. The CDR3 has 16 amino acids. Per the germline V gene, CDR1 is SNHLY and CDR2 is FYNNEI. CDR3 region: CGSSGPTNRGAYEQYF. The CDR3 nucleotides are TGTGGCAGCAGTGGACCGACCAACAGGGGTGCCTACGAGCAGTACTTC. The full variable domain, in which reference TRBV2 and TRBJ2-7 provide the parts outside the CDR3, is EPEVTQTPSHQVTQMGQEVILRCVPISNHLYFYWYRQILGQKVEFLVSFYNNEISEKSEIFDDQFSVERPDGSNFTLKIRSTKLEDSAMYFCGSSGPTNRGAYEQYFGPGTRLTVT.

The sample holds a few counts of this clonotype. The DNA of the CDR3 is TGTGCCAGCAGTCGGGGATGGGGGGGCCCCCCGGAGCAGTTCTTC. Translated, it gives CASSRGWGGPPEQFF. The V gene is TRBV11-2, the J gene TRBJ2-1; possibly TRBD2 for D (7 bases). Germline lookup yields CDR1 SGHAT and CDR2 FQNNGV. CDR3 length: 15 residues. V was clipped by 6 bases and J by 10 bases, with 22 bases between them.

The V and J genes are TRBV20-1 and TRBJ2-3, with D uncertain. Trimming took off 1 base at V and 5 bases at J, with 7 bases between the two ends. The V gene's germline CDR1 is DFQATT and CDR2 SNEGSKA (reference sequence). The CDR3 is 12 residues long. CDR3 sequence reads: CSARGGRDTQYF. In nucleotides, the CDR3 is TGCAGTGCTAGAGGGGGTCGAGATACGCAGTATTTT.

The CDR3 sequence is CASSQDGTSSYEQYF. DNA of the CDR3: TGTGCCAGCAGCCAAGATGGGACCAGCTCCTACGAGCAGTACTTC. This sequence joins TRBV14 and TRBJ2-7, with D perhaps matching TRBD1 or TRBD2 (5 bases each). CDR3 size: 15 residues. The V end was cut by 0 bases, the J end by 0 bases, with 9 bases between. Germline values: CDR1 SGHDN, CDR2 FVKESK.

Regarding this clonotype: A single base separates this from a much larger clone, so it may be a read error. CDR3 loop: CASSWTGSVTDTQYF. CDR3 DNA: TGCGCCAGCAGCTGGACCGGATCGGTCACAGATACGCAGTATTTT. The chain couples TRBV5-1 to TRBJ2-3, with no clear D. Germline loops: CDR1 SGHRS, CDR2 YFSETQ. V was clipped by 3 bases and J by 2 bases, with 13 bases between them. This CDR3 is built from 15 residues.